The clone carrying this T cell receptor beta chain was seen a single time. The CDR3 has 16 residues. The germline gives CDR1 LNHDA, CDR2 SQIVND (reference sequence). Between the trimmed V and J ends, which lost 5 bases and 1 base, there was a span of 15 bases. This specimen comes from a study of control samples from healthy donors and cancer patients. TCRdb's copy holds only in-frame clones and misses some; the assay was immunoSEQ multiplex PCR. The sample lists 75,000 to 90,000 clones; approximately 81% were seen once. This TCR was sampled from a woman between 35 and 50 years old in good health. Specimen: blood. The chain employs TRBV19 and TRBJ1-3; D possibly corresponds to TRBD1 (5 bases). CDR3 sequence: CASSYPQEGSGNTIYF. In DNA, the CDR3 is TGTGCCAGTAGTTACCCACAGGAGGGGTCTGGAAACACCATATATTTT.